Listed below are T cell receptor beta chains from one sample, sequenced in a study of a mutant IDH1 vaccine in newly diagnosed glioma. Repertoires were generated with immunoSEQ multiplex PCR, while TCRdb's copy carries only in-frame clones and drops some. Seen here are 60,000 to 75,000 clones, around 83% observed once, and the top ten hold roughly 4.4%. The sample here was peripheral blood mononuclear cells (PBMCs), taken from a glioma patient treated with radiotherapy, temozolomide or both. The receptors stem from a young woman with glioma. Some clones in this sample may be carry-over from other donors' samples. Each CDR3 is given with its conserved first and last residue. A D gene is named only where the DNA matches it firmly. Part of the rows lack a size; the others show once, few, many or a class for expanded clones.

CDR3aa	CDR3nt	v_gene	abundance	len	j_gene	d_gene
CASSHTRLARSSGNTIYF	TGTGCCAGTAGCCATACCCGACTTGCAAGGAGCTCTGGAAACACCATATATTTT	TRBV19	.	18	TRBJ1-3	.
CASSAMTLTRYYTF	TGTGCCAGCAGCGCTATGACCCTGACTAGATACTACACCTTC	TRBV5-6	.	14	TRBJ1-2	.
CSVVGFREGIQYF	TGCAGCGTTGTGGGGTTCCGAGAGGGCATTCAGTACTTC	TRBV29-1	.	13	TRBJ2-4	.
CATSPGSAYEQYF	TGTGCCACCTCGCCGGGGTCTGCCTACGAGCAGTACTTC	TRBV5-4	.	13	TRBJ2-7	.
CASSLASGGGYNEQFF	TGTGCCAGCAGCTTAGCTTCGGGAGGGGGCTACAATGAGCAGTTCTTC	TRBV7-2	.	16	TRBJ2-1	TRBD2
CASSTENYNEQFF	TGCGCCAGCAGCACGGAGAACTACAATGAGCAGTTCTTC	TRBV5-1	.	13	TRBJ2-1	.
CASSTGLTTDTQYF	TGCGCCAGCAGTACGGGACTTACCACAGATACGCAGTATTTT	TRBV5-1	.	14	TRBJ2-3	.
CASSFGSNGGYTF	TGTGCCAGTAGTTTCGGGTCCAACGGCGGCTACACCTTC	TRBV19	.	13	TRBJ1-2	.
CASSLGNEQYF	TGTGCCAGCAGCTTAGGCAACGAGCAGTACTTC	TRBV7-9	.	11	TRBJ2-7	.
CASDSGRGGEQYF	TGCGCCAGCGATAGCGGGAGAGGCGGCGAGCAGTACTTC	TRBV4-1	.	13	TRBJ2-7	TRBD2
CSVERQGATEAFF	TGCAGCGTTGAACGCCAGGGGGCTACTGAAGCTTTCTTT	TRBV29-1	.	13	TRBJ1-1	TRBD1
CASSQDLRTGGGLTYEQYF	TGTGCCAGCAGCCAAGACCTCCGGACTGGCGGGGGCCTCACCTACGAGCAGTACTTC	TRBV4-2	.	19	TRBJ2-7	.
CASSTGTNNQPQHF	TGTGCCAGCAGCACCGGGACTAACAATCAGCCCCAGCATTTT	TRBV5-6	.	14	TRBJ1-5	.
CASSPRDRGSYEQYF	TGTGCCAGCAGCCCCCGGGACAGGGGCTCCTACGAGCAGTACTTC	TRBV7-2	.	15	TRBJ2-7	TRBD1
CSVGSGGNTEAFF	TGCAGCGTTGGTTCGGGGGGGAACACTGAAGCTTTCTTT	TRBV29-1	.	13	TRBJ1-1	.
CASKGSNEKLFF	TGTGCCAGCAAGGGTAGTAATGAAAAACTGTTTTTT	TRBV2	.	12	TRBJ1-4	.
CASSLDRFLYNEQFF	TGTGCCAGCAGCTTGGACAGGTTTCTGTACAATGAGCAGTTCTTC	TRBV5-6	.	15	TRBJ2-1	.
CACSGQPRQAFSGNTIYF	TGTGCCTGCTCTGGGCAACCGCGACAGGCATTCTCTGGAAACACCATATATTTT	TRBV7-6	once	18	TRBJ1-3	.
CASSQLYPPGQGDTQYF	TGCGCCAGCAGCCAACTTTACCCCCCAGGACAGGGAGATACGCAGTATTTT	TRBV4-3	.	17	TRBJ2-3	TRBD1
CASSLDIGRVNTEAFF	TGTGCCAGCAGCTTGGACATTGGGCGGGTGAACACTGAAGCTTTCTTT	TRBV5-4	.	16	TRBJ1-1	.
CASSQDSTQEEQYF	TGCGCCAGCAGCCAGGACTCGACTCAGGAGGAGCAGTACTTC	TRBV4-1	few	14	TRBJ2-7	.
CASRPGPLYGYTF	TGTGCCAGCAGACCAGGGCCCCTCTATGGCTACACCTTC	TRBV6-5	.	13	TRBJ1-2	.
CASSEVSGSSYEQYF	TGTGCCAGCAGTGAAGTTAGCGGGAGCTCCTACGAGCAGTACTTC	TRBV6-1	.	15	TRBJ2-7	TRBD2
CASSQFSSNQPQHF	TGCGCCAGCAGCCAATTCAGTAGCAATCAGCCCCAGCATTTT	TRBV4-1	.	14	TRBJ1-5	.
CASSFAGSPRGSYEQYF	TGTGCCAGCAGCTTTGCAGGTAGTCCTAGGGGTTCCTACGAGCAGTACTTC	TRBV5-6	.	17	TRBJ2-7	.
CASSELGVNQPQHF	TGCGCCAGCAGTGAGCTGGGGGTCAATCAGCCCCAGCATTTT	TRBV10-2	once	14	TRBJ1-5	.
CASSVEEGGGGYTF	TGTGCCAGCAGCGTAGAAGAGGGGGGCGGCGGCTACACCTTC	TRBV9	.	14	TRBJ1-2	.
CASSLITGVGEQYF	TGTGCCAGCAGCTTAATAACAGGGGTCGGGGAGCAGTACTTC	TRBV7-9	.	14	TRBJ2-7	TRBD1
CASSPLATVEIEDYGYTF	TGTGCCAGCAGCCCCTTGGCGACAGTTGAGATCGAGGACTATGGCTACACCTTC	TRBV7-9	.	18	TRBJ1-2	.
CASTLGQGAYEQYF	TGTGCCAGCACCCTGGGGCAGGGGGCCTACGAGCAGTACTTC	TRBV13	.	14	TRBJ2-7	TRBD1
CSVVGTLSAYTF	TGCAGCGTTGTAGGGACCCTCAGCGCCTACACCTTC	TRBV29-1	.	12	TRBJ1-2	.
CASSLGGGLVGYTF	TGTGCCAGCAGCTTAGGCGGGGGGCTTGTTGGCTACACCTTC	TRBV7-9	.	14	TRBJ1-2	.
CASSLNPGGHNQPQHF	TGTGCCAGCAGTTTAAATCCGGGCGGCCACAATCAGCCCCAGCATTTT	TRBV27	.	16	TRBJ1-5	.
CASSEGGRGNQPQHF	TGTGCCAGCAGTGAAGGGGGTCGGGGCAATCAGCCCCAGCATTTT	TRBV25-1	.	15	TRBJ1-5	.
CASSYLRTGGSYEQYF	TGTGCCAGCAGTTACCTCCGGACAGGGGGGTCCTACGAGCAGTACTTC	TRBV6-5	.	16	TRBJ2-7	TRBD1
CASSQSLGTDTQYF	TGTGCCAGCAGCCAGTCACTAGGGACAGATACGCAGTATTTT	TRBV14	.	14	TRBJ2-3	.
CASSLAGQGYNQPQHF	TGTGCCAGCAGTTTAGCAGGACAGGGGTACAATCAGCCCCAGCATTTT	TRBV28	few	16	TRBJ1-5	TRBD1
CASTREVTGELFF	TGTGCCAGCACCCGAGAGGTGACCGGGGAGCTGTTTTTT	TRBV2	few	13	TRBJ2-2	.
CASSYRGLEQFF	TGTGCCAGCAGTTACAGGGGGCTGGAGCAGTTCTTC	TRBV6-5	once	12	TRBJ2-1	TRBD1
CAISELDYGYTF	TGTGCCATCAGTGAGCTTGACTATGGCTACACCTTC	TRBV10-3	.	12	TRBJ1-2	.
CASSFVPGQYGGYQETQYF	TGTGCCAGCAGCTTCGTCCCGGGACAGTACGGTGGGTACCAAGAGACCCAGTACTTC	TRBV7-2	.	19	TRBJ2-5	TRBD1
CASSSSGTLDTQYF	TGTGCCAGTAGTTCTAGCGGTACACTAGATACGCAGTATTTT	TRBV19	.	14	TRBJ2-3	TRBD2
CASSSGLAAYNEQFF	TGTGCTAGCAGCTCGGGACTAGCGGCCTACAATGAGCAGTTCTTC	TRBV7-7	.	15	TRBJ2-1	TRBD2
CAIHRSGSSTDTQYF	TGTGCCATCCATCGAAGCGGTTCTAGCACAGATACGCAGTATTTT	TRBV10-3	.	15	TRBJ2-3	.
CASSIQGAAGDTQYF	TGTGCCAGTAGTATCCAGGGAGCGGCGGGCGATACGCAGTATTTT	TRBV19	.	15	TRBJ2-3	.